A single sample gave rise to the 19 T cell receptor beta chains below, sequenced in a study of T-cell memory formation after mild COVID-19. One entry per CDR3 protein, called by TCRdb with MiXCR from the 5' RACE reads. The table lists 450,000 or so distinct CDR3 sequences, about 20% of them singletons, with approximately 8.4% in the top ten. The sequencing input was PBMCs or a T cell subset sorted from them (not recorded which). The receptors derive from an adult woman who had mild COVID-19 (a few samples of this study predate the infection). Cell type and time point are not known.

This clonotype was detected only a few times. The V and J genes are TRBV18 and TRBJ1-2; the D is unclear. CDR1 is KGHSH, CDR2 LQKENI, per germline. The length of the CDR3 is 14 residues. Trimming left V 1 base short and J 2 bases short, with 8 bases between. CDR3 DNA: TGTGCCAGCTCACCACGGATAGGGAACTATGGCTACACCTTC. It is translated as CASSPRIGNYGYTF.

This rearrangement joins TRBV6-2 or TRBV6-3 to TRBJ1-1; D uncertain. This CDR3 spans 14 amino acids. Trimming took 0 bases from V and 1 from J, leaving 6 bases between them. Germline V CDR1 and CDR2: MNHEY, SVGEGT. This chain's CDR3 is CASSYSTENTEAFF. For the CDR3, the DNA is TGTGCCAGCAGTTACTCTACAGAGAACACTGAAGCTTTCTTT.

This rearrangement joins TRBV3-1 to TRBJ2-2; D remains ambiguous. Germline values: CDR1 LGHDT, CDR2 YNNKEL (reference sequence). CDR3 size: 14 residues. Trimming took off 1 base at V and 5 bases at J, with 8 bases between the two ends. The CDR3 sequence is CASSQVGLTGELFF. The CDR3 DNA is TGTGCCAGCAGCCAAGTGGGTCTAACCGGGGAGCTGTTTTTT. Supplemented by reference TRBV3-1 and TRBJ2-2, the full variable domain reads DTAVSQTPKYLVTQMGNDKSIKCEQNLGHDTMYWYKQDSKKFLKIMFSYNNKELIINETVPNRFSPKSPDKAHLNLHINSLELGDSAVYFCASSQVGLTGELFFGEGSRLTVL.

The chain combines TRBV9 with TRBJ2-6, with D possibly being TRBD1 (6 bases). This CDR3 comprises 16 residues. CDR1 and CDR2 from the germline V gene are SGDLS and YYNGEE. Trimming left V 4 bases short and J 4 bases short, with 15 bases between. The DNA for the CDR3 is TGTGCCAGCAGCTCCACAGGGAGAAAGGGGGCCAACGTCCTGACTTTC. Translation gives CASSSTGRKGANVLTF. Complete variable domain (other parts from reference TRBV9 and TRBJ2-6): DSGVTQTPKHLITATGQRVTLRCSPRSGDLSVYWYQQSLDQGLQFLIQYYNGEERAKGNILERFSAQQFPDLHSELNLSSLELGDSALYFCASSSTGRKGANVLTFGAGSRLTVL.

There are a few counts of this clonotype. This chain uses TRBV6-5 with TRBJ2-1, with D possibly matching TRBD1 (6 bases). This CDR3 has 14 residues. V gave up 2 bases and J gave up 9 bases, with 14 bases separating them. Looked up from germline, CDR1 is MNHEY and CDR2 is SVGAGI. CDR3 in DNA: TGTGCCAGCAGTTACAGAGGGACAATTGGTGAGCAGTTCTTC. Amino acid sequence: CASSYRGTIGEQFF.

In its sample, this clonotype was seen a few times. CDR3 sequence (DNA): TGTGCCTCGAGGGCTAGCGGTGGCACAGATACGCAGTATTTT. Protein sequence: CASRASGGTDTQYF. The chain is built from TRBV24-1 and TRBJ2-3, with 7 bases lining up with TRBD2. V lost 12 bases and J lost 1; bases outside the gene matches: 9. The V gene's germline CDR1 is KGHDR and CDR2 SFDVKD. The CDR3 sequence is 14 residues long.

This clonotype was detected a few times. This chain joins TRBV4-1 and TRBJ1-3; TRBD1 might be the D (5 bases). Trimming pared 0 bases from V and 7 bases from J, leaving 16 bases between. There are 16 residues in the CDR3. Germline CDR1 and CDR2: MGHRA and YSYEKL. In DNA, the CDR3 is TGCGCCAGCAGCCAAGATTGGGGGAGGGTCGCGAACACCATATATTTT. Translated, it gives CASSQDWGRVANTIYF.

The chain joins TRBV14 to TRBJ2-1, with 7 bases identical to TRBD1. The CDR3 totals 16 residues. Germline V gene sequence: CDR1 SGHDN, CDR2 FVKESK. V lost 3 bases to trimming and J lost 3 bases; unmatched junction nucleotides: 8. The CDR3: CASSQNSRGYYNEQFF. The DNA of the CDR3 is TGTGCCAGCAGCCAGAACAGCAGGGGGTACTACAATGAGCAGTTCTTC.

CDR3 nucleotides: TGTGCCAGCAGCTTCTTGTACAGGGGAACTGAAGCTTTCTTT. Residues: CASSFLYRGTEAFF. This chain uses TRBV7-3 with TRBJ1-1; 7 bases fit TRBD1. This CDR3 is 14 amino acids long. Germline V gene data show CDR1 as SGHTA and CDR2 as FQGTGA. With 3 bases clipped from V and 5 bases from J, the junction kept 6 bases outside the gene matches.

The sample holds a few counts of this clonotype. The CDR3, as DNA: TGCGCCAGCAGCTTGGCTAGGGGAGTTGGGGAGGATGAGCAGTTCTTC. Translated: CASSLARGVGEDEQFF. The chain carries TRBV5-1 and TRBJ2-1, with D perhaps TRBD2 (6 bases). CDR1 SGHRS and CDR2 YFSETQ come from the germline V gene. V gave up 0 bases and J gave up 8 bases, with 18 bases separating them. This CDR3 has 16 amino acids. The full variable domain, with the rest looked up from reference TRBV5-1 and TRBJ2-1, is KAGVTQTPRYLIKTRGQQVTLSCSPISGHRSVSWYQQTPGQGLQFLFEYFSETQRNKGNFPGRFSGRQFSNSRSEMNVSTLELGDSALYLCASSLARGVGEDEQFFGPGTRLTVL.

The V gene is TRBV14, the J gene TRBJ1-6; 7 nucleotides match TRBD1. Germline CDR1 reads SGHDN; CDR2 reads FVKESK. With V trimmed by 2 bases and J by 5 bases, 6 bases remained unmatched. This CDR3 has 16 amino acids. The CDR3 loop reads CASSQNDRANNSPLHF. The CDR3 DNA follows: TGTGCCAGCAGCCAAAACGACAGGGCCAATAATTCACCCCTCCACTTT. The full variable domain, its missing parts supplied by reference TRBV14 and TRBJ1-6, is EAGVTQFPSHSVIEKGQTVTLRCDPISGHDNLYWYRRVMGKEIKFLLHFVKESKQDESGMPNNRFLAERTGGTYSTLKVQPAELEDSGVYFCASSQNDRANNSPLHFGNGTRLTVT.

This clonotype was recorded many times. CDR3 in amino acids: CASSYGQGGTEAFF. CDR3 DNA: TGTGCCAGCAGTTATGGACAGGGTGGGACTGAAGCTTTCTTT. This chain uses TRBV6-1 with TRBJ1-1; 8 positions agree with TRBD1. Germline trimming cut 5 bases from V and 5 bases from J; bases unmatched to any gene: 7. Germline CDR1 reads MNHNS; CDR2 reads SASEGT. The CDR3 runs 14 residues.

The DNA of the CDR3 is TGTGCCAGCAGTGAAGGCGTAGGGTTCATGAACACTGAAGCTTTCTTT. Its protein product is CASSEGVGFMNTEAFF. This chain connects TRBV2 to TRBJ1-1, with D hard to call. Germline V gene sequence: CDR1 SNHLY, CDR2 FYNNEI. V gave up 1 base and J gave up 0 bases, with 12 bases separating them. The CDR3 runs to 16 residues.

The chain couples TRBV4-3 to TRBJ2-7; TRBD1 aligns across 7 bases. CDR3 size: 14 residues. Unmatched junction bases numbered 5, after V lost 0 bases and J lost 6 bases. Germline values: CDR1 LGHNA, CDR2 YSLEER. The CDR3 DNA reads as TGCGCCAGCAGCCAAGACAGGGGGAATGGCGAGCAGTACTTC. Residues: CASSQDRGNGEQYF.

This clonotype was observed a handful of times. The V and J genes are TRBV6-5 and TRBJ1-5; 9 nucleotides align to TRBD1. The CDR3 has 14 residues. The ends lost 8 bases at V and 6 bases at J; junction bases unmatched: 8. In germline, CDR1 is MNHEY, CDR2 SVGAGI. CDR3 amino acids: CASRPGQGVQPQHF. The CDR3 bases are TGTGCCAGCCGACCGGGACAGGGTGTTCAGCCCCAGCATTTT.

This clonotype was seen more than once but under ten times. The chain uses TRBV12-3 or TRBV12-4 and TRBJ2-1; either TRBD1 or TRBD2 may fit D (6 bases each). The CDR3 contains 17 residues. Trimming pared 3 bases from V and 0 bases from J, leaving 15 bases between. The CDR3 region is CASSLGGPKSSYNEQFF. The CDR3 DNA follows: TGTGCCAGCAGTTTGGGGGGCCCGAAGAGCTCCTACAATGAGCAGTTCTTC.

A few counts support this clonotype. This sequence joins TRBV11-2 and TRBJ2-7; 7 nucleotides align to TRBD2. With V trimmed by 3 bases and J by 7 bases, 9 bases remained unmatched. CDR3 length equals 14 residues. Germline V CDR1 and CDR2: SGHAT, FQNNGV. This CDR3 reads CASSFTGGSREQYF. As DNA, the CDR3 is TGTGCCAGCAGCTTTACGGGAGGTTCACGTGAGCAGTACTTC. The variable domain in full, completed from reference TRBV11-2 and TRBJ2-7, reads EAGVAQSPRYKIIEKRQSVAFWCNPISGHATLYWYQQILGQGPKLLIQFQNNGVVDDSQLPKDRFSAERLKGVDSTLKIQPAKLEDSAVYLCASSFTGGSREQYFGPGTRLTVT.

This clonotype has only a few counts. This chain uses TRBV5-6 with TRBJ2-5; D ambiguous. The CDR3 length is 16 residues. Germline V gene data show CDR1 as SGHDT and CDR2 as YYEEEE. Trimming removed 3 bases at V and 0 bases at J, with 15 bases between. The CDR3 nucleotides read TGTGCCAGCAGCTCTACGCGTTCGATGTACCAAGAGACCCAGTACTTC. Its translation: CASSSTRSMYQETQYF.

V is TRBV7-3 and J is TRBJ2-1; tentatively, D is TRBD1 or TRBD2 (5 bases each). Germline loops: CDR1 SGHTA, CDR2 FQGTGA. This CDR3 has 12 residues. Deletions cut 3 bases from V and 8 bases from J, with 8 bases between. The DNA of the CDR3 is TGTGCCAGCAGCTTTATGGGGGATGAGCAGTTCTTC. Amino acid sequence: CASSFMGDEQFF.